A selection of T cell receptor beta chains follows, all from one sample in a study of Graves' ophthalmopathy and Graves' hyperthyroidism. TCRdb re-called the multiplex PCR reads through MiXCR, storing one row per CDR3 protein. This sample has about 500,000 distinct CDR3 sequences, with under 40% found just once. The sample taken for sequencing was peripheral blood or thyroid tissue (not recorded which). The receptor source for this set is an adult man with Graves' hyperthyroidism. Each CDR3 is given with its conserved first and last residue. The D gene is left open where the match is weak. Clone size is shown for a subset of rows, as once, few, many or a class of expanded clone.

abundance | j_gene | v_gene | d_gene | CDR3aa | CDR3nt
- | TRBJ1-1 | TRBV7-2 | - | CASSQVGDNTEAFF | TGTGCCAGCAGCCAAGTTGGAGACAACACTGAAGCTTTCTTT
- | TRBJ1-6 | TRBV28 | - | CASCEGVGLNSPLHF | TGTGCCAGCTGTGAAGGAGTAGGGCTCAATTCACCCCTCCACTTT
- | TRBJ2-2 | TRBV10-3 | - | CAIAVAENTGELFF | TGTGCCATCGCGGTAGCGGAGAACACCGGGGAGCTGTTTTTT
many | TRBJ1-6 | TRBV12-3/TRBV12-4 | - | CASSLGQNSPLHF | TGTGCCAGCAGTCTCGGACAGAATTCACCCCTCCACTTT
once | TRBJ1-5 | TRBV11-1 | TRBD1 | CASSSPRTGWNSNQPQHF | TGTGCCAGCAGTTCCCCCCGGACAGGGTGGAATAGCAATCAGCCCCAGCATTTT
- | TRBJ2-6 | TRBV4-2 | TRBD2 | CASSQLAGVIGANVLTF | TGTGCCAGCAGCCAACTAGCGGGAGTGATCGGGGCCAACGTCCTGACTTTC
- | TRBJ1-5 | TRBV7-2 | TRBD1 | CASSLSTGGSGNQPQHF | TGTGCCAGCAGCTTGTCAACAGGGGGCTCGGGCAATCAGCCCCAGCATTTT
many | TRBJ1-5 | TRBV2 | - | CASSVIRDQPQHF | TGTGCCAGCAGTGTAATCAGGGACCAGCCCCAGCATTTT
- | TRBJ1-2 | TRBV7-3 | - | CASSPGTGYTF | TGTGCCAGCAGCCCCGGGACAGGCTACACCTTC
- | TRBJ1-5 | TRBV12-3/TRBV12-4 | - | CASSLGYGSNQPQHF | TGTGCCAGCAGTTTAGGATACGGGAGCAATCAGCCCCAGCATTTT
- | TRBJ1-2 | TRBV12-3/TRBV12-4 | - | CASSFGRRIGYTF | TGTGCCAGCAGTTTTGGGCGCCGTATTGGCTACACCTTC
- | TRBJ2-3 | TRBV29-1 | - | CSVEFKRTSTDTQYF | TGCAGCGTTGAATTTAAGCGGACTAGCACAGATACGCAGTATTTT
- | TRBJ1-1 | TRBV29-1 | TRBD1 | CSLVGQGTEAFF | TGCAGCTTGGTGGGACAGGGTACTGAAGCTTTCTTT
many | TRBJ1-6 | TRBV7-8 | - | CASSLVRYSPLHF | TGTGCCAGCAGCTTAGTGCGGTATTCACCCCTCCACTTT